Below are 11 T cell receptor beta chains sequenced from a single sample in a study of blood T cell repertoires in COVID-19. The repertoire was sequenced with immunoSEQ multiplex PCR; TCRdb's copy has only in-frame clones and lacks some. The sample lists about 98,000 clones, nearly 90% occurring once. Sequences were obtained from peripheral blood. Receptor source: a man between 65 and 85 years old with acute or convalescent COVID-19.

The chain recombines TRBV19 with TRBJ2-5, with no clear D. Germline V CDR1 and CDR2: LNHDA, SQIVND (reference sequence). The CDR3 is 11 amino acids. The V end was cut by 6 bases, the J end by 1 base, with 3 bases between. The DNA for the CDR3 is TGTGCCAGTAGACTCCAAGAGACCCAGTACTTC. As protein: CASRLQETQYF. The full variable domain, its missing parts supplied by reference TRBV19 and TRBJ2-5, is DGGITQSPKYLFRKEGQNVTLSCEQNLNHDAMYWYRQDPGQGLRLIYYSQIVNDFQKGDIAEGYSVSREKKESFPLTVTSAQKNPTAFYLCASRLQETQYFGPGTRLLVL.

This clone was found once. The chain has TRBV6-6 and TRBJ2-3; TRBD2 matches 12 bases. Germline V CDR1 and CDR2: MNHNY, SVGAGI (reference sequence). The CDR3 is 17 residues long. With V trimmed by 5 bases and J by 3 bases, 9 bases remained unmatched. The DNA of the CDR3 is TGTGCCAGCAGTCTGAGGGCTAGCGGGGGGGCAACAGATACGCAGTATTTT. This encodes CASSLRASGGATDTQYF.

The chain couples TRBV5-1 to TRBJ2-2; TRBD1 aligns across 9 bases. CDR3 length: 15 amino acids. V trimming: 4 bases; J trimming: 5 bases; junction bases outside the gene matches: 6. Germline assignment: CDR1 SGHRS and CDR2 YFSETQ. CDR3: CASSPGQGGTGELFF. DNA for the CDR3: TGCGCCAGCAGCCCGGGACAGGGAGGAACCGGGGAGCTGTTTTTT.

The chain is built from TRBV2 and TRBJ2-7; D is possibly TRBD1 (5 bases). The CDR3 length is 13 residues. The V and J ends lost 7 bases and 2 bases respectively, with 12 bases between them. The germline CDR1 and CDR2 sequences are SNHLY and FYNNEI. This chain's CDR3 is CASKGRAAYEQYF. CDR3 nucleotide sequence: TGTGCCAGCAAAGGCAGGGCAGCCTACGAGCAGTACTTC.

The chain couples TRBV5-5 to TRBJ2-7; D gene unclear. The CDR3 is 13 amino acids. Trimming shortened V by 1 base and J by 5 bases, and 10 bases separated the two germline ends. Germline CDR1 SGHKS, CDR2 YYEKEE (reference sequence). CDR3 residues: CASSLLHQDEQYF. The DNA for the CDR3 is TGTGCCAGCAGCTTGTTACATCAAGACGAGCAGTACTTC.

This clone appeared a few times. J is TRBJ2-7 and V is TRBV10-3; possible D gene TRBD1, 6 bases. The CDR3 extends over 13 amino acids. V was shortened by 6 bases and J by 3 bases, with 12 bases between the two germline ends. Looked up from germline, CDR1 is ENHRY and CDR2 is SYGVKD. The CDR3 coding sequence is TGTGCCATCAGCCGGGACACCGACTACGAGCAGTACTTC. Its translation: CAISRDTDYEQYF.

This clone appeared a single time. The CDR3 nucleotides are TGTGCCAGCAGCCCCCGGCGTACTACACCCCATACGCAGTATTTT. Residues: CASSPRRTTPHTQYF. The chain joins TRBV7-8 to TRBJ2-3, with no clear D. Germline V gene lookup returns CDR1 SGHVS and CDR2 FQNEAQ. Trimming stripped 5 bases from V and 7 bases from J, with 19 bases between. The CDR3 contains 15 residues.

The chain links TRBV27 to TRBJ2-5; the D gene is possibly TRBD1 (7 bases). CDR1 MNHEY and CDR2 SMNVEV come from the germline V gene (reference sequence). This CDR3 spans 13 amino acids. V shed 5 bases and J shed 2 bases, with 9 bases lying between them. In DNA form, the CDR3 reads TGTGCCAGCAGTCAGGGGGGACAAGAGACCCAGTACTTC. Protein: CASSQGGQETQYF.

The chain joins TRBV5-5 to TRBJ2-3; D may be TRBD1 (6 bases). The germline V gene has CDR1 SGHKS and CDR2 YYEKEE (reference sequence). V was cut by 3 bases and J by 4 bases, with 15 bases left in between. The CDR3 extends over 15 amino acids. The CDR3 reads CASSSAARGADTQYF. CDR3 DNA: TGTGCCAGCAGCTCGGCGGCCAGGGGCGCAGATACGCAGTATTTT.

The chain recombines TRBV7-3 with TRBJ1-2, with TRBD1 matching over 8 bases. Per the germline V gene, CDR1 is SGHTA and CDR2 is FQGTGA. This CDR3 has 15 residues. The V gene end was trimmed by 5 bases and the J gene end by 6 bases; junction bases not matched to a gene: 11. CDR3 nucleotides: TGTGCCAGCAGCCGGGGGCGCGGACAGGGCGATGGCTACACCTTC. Translated: CASSRGRGQGDGYTF.

The chain is built from TRBV6-2 or TRBV6-3 and TRBJ2-5; 7 nucleotides agree with TRBD2. With V trimmed by 2 bases and J by 0 bases, 12 bases remained unmatched. CDR3 length equals 18 residues. Looked up from germline, CDR1 is MNHEY and CDR2 is SVGEGT. The CDR3 DNA follows: TGTGCCAGCAGTTACCCGGAGGTTCGCGGGGGTAACCAAGAGACCCAGTACTTC. Translating it yields CASSYPEVRGGNQETQYF.